These T cell receptor beta chains were read from a single sample in a study of regulatory T cells in long-lasting Graves disease. TCRdb recomputed calls from the multiplex PCR reads with MiXCR, one row per CDR3 protein. The table includes roughly 360,000 distinct CDR3 sequences, approximately 25% detected once. Sequencing used peripheral blood mononuclear cells (PBMCs), obtained when the disease was refractory, from a patient treated with antithyroid drugs. The receptor set was obtained from a woman aged 40-49 years with Graves disease. Both conserved end residues are part of each CDR3. D genes are given only for firm matches. Size tells how often a clone was seen (once, few, many) or the class of an expanded clone, and some rows leave it out.

clone_size d_call j_call v_call cdr3_aa cdr3_nt
many NA TRBJ2-7 TRBV28 CASSFRTGAENDEQYF TGTGCCAGCAGTTTCCGGACGGGGGCGGAGAATGACGAGCAGTACTTC
NA TRBD2 TRBJ2-7 TRBV6-5 CASSYGGTSGLYEQYF TGTGCCAGCAGTTACGGAGGGACTAGCGGACTCTACGAGCAGTACTTC
NA NA TRBJ1-5 TRBV19 CVSNAAGNQPQHF TGTGTCAGTAACGCGGCAGGCAATCAGCCCCAGCATTTT
NA NA TRBJ1-4 TRBV20-1 CSARERGGPLGEKLFF TGCAGTGCTAGAGAGAGAGGGGGACCTCTAGGCGAAAAACTGTTTTTT
many TRBD2 TRBJ2-7 TRBV25-1 CASRGTSGSYEQYF TGTGCCAGCAGAGGGACTAGCGGGAGCTACGAGCAGTACTTC
NA NA TRBJ2-1 TRBV4-3 CASSQVGTRQFF TGCGCCAGCAGCCAAGTTGGGACCAGGCAGTTCTTC
many NA TRBJ1-5 TRBV12-3/TRBV12-4 CASSFRPGYQPQHF TGTGCCAGCAGTTTTAGGCCAGGATATCAGCCCCAGCATTTT
NA NA TRBJ2-1 TRBV7-2 CASDVIDIRGTDNEQFF TGTGCCAGCGACGTAATAGACATTAGAGGGACTGACAATGAGCAGTTCTTC
many NA TRBJ1-5 TRBV20-1 CSASPGGPDQPQHF TGCAGTGCTAGCCCTGGGGGGCCGGATCAGCCCCAGCATTTT
NA TRBD2 TRBJ2-7 TRBV20-1 CSASGSGSSYEQYF TGCAGTGCTAGTGGTAGCGGGAGCTCCTACGAGCAGTACTTC
many TRBD1 TRBJ1-5 TRBV20-1 CSAGGQNSNQPQHF TGCAGTGCCGGGGGACAGAATAGCAATCAGCCCCAGCATTTT
NA TRBD2 TRBJ2-1 TRBV6-1 CASSSRGTSGRNEQFF TGTGCCAGCAGTAGCCGAGGGACTAGCGGGAGGAATGAGCAGTTCTTC
many NA TRBJ1-2 TRBV2 CASSDPDGYTF TGTGCCAGCAGTGATCCCGATGGCTACACCTTC
NA NA TRBJ2-3 TRBV2 CASRERNTQYF TGTGCCAGCAGGGAGCGGAATACGCAGTATTTT
NA NA TRBJ1-1 TRBV5-1 CASSLVEGFYMNTEAFF TGCGCCAGCAGCTTGGTGGAGGGGTTTTATATGAACACTGAAGCTTTCTTT
NA TRBD2 TRBJ2-7 TRBV7-3 CASSHPPGLAGYEQYF TGTGCCAGCAGCCACCCCCCGGGACTAGCGGGTTACGAGCAGTACTTC
few TRBD1 TRBJ2-2 TRBV20-1 CSAFLDRAPTGELFF TGCAGTGCTTTCTTGGACAGGGCCCCGACCGGGGAGCTGTTTTTT
NA TRBD1 TRBJ2-7 TRBV20-1 CSAREIRDSTKKQYF TGCAGTGCTAGAGAAATCCGGGACAGTACTAAAAAGCAGTACTTC
many NA TRBJ1-2 TRBV19 CASSSRTTNYGYTF TGTGCCAGTAGTTCCAGGACGACTAACTATGGCTACACCTTC
few TRBD1 TRBJ1-1 TRBV7-9 CASKRQGELDEAFF TGTGCCAGCAAGCGACAGGGGGAACTTGATGAAGCTTTCTTT
few TRBD2 TRBJ2-1 TRBV12-3/TRBV12-4 CASSFTGLAEYNEQFF TGTGCCAGCAGTTTTACGGGACTAGCGGAGTACAATGAGCAGTTCTTC
many TRBD1 TRBJ2-7 TRBV7-8 CASSLTGTGYEQYF TGTGCCAGCAGTTTAACCGGGACAGGCTACGAGCAGTACTTC
NA NA TRBJ2-1 TRBV10-1 CATSNLGPSNEQFF TGCGCCACCTCGAACCTTGGGCCGAGCAATGAGCAGTTCTTC
NA TRBD1 TRBJ1-2 TRBV7-2 CASSLDAGGGGYTF TGTGCCAGCAGCTTAGATGCAGGGGGAGGTGGCTACACCTTC
few TRBD1 TRBJ1-4 TRBV20-1 CSARGAGGLDEKLFF TGCAGTGCTAGAGGAGCAGGGGGCTTGGATGAAAAACTGTTTTTT
many NA TRBJ1-1 TRBV9 CASSAGGVGEAFF TGTGCCAGCAGCGCTGGAGGGGTGGGTGAAGCTTTCTTT
few TRBD2 TRBJ2-3 TRBV28 CASSFAGARDTQYF TGTGCCAGCAGTTTTGCGGGAGCGAGGGATACGCAGTATTTT
NA NA TRBJ2-6 TRBV4-1 CASSSQLVSGANVLTF TGCGCCAGCAGCTCTCAACTAGTCTCTGGGGCCAACGTCCTGACTTTC
many NA TRBJ1-3 TRBV2 CASSEAGGTGNTIYF TGTGCCAGCAGTGAAGCGGGAGGTACTGGAAACACCATATATTTT
once NA TRBJ2-5 TRBV5-1 CASIGPERETQYF TGCGCCAGCATTGGACCAGAACGAGAGACCCAGTACTTC
few NA TRBJ1-1 TRBV2 CASSPPWGSVTEALF TGTGCCAGCAGCCCCCCGTGGGGGTCCGTCACTGAAGCTCTCTTT
NA TRBD1 TRBJ2-1 TRBV7-8 CASSLPRDRPAEQFF TGTGCCAGCAGCTTACCAAGGGACAGGCCGGCTGAGCAGTTCTTC
many NA TRBJ1-5 TRBV20-1 CSATEGSNQPQHF TGCAGTGCGACAGAGGGAAGCAATCAGCCCCAGCATTTT
few TRBD2 TRBJ2-7 TRBV10-2 CASRRKREDNYEQYF TGCGCCAGTAGACGAAAGCGGGAGGATAACTACGAGCAGTACTTC
NA NA TRBJ1-3 TRBV28 CASAPRGRRGNTIYF TGTGCCAGCGCCCCGAGGGGCCGGAGAGGAAACACCATATATTTT
NA NA TRBJ1-2 TRBV9 CASSVGGAQGDWYGYTF TGTGCCAGCAGCGTAGGTGGGGCTCAGGGAGATTGGTATGGCTACACCTTC
many NA TRBJ2-2 TRBV29-1 CSVEPGNTGELFF TGCAGCGTTGAACCGGGGAACACCGGGGAGCTGTTTTTT
NA NA TRBJ1-2 TRBV19 CASSIERTVIRGYTF TGTGCCAGTAGTATAGAAAGGACAGTGATCCGTGGCTACACCTTC
NA NA TRBJ1-3 TRBV2 CASITGFTGNTIYF TGTGCCAGCATCACAGGTTTTACTGGAAACACCATATATTTT
NA NA TRBJ2-6 TRBV12-3/TRBV12-4 CASSYGPGLTISGANVLTF TGTGCCAGCAGTTACGGACCGGGACTGACGATATCTGGGGCCAACGTCCTGACTTTC
many NA TRBJ2-7 TRBV29-1 CSVEVTYEQYF TGCAGCGTTGAGGTTACCTACGAGCAGTACTTC
many TRBD2 TRBJ2-1 TRBV24-1 CATRSGRATSQQFF TGTGCCACCCGGAGCGGGAGGGCCACGTCCCAGCAGTTCTTC
many NA TRBJ1-5 TRBV6-1 CASRMTAYSNQPQHF TGTGCCAGCAGAATGACAGCATATAGCAATCAGCCCCAGCATTTT
once TRBD2 TRBJ2-3 TRBV7-3 CASSNGLAGSGTDTQYF TGTGCCAGCAGCAACGGACTAGCGGGTAGCGGCACAGATACGCAGTATTTT
NA TRBD2 TRBJ2-7 TRBV29-1 CSVEDLGRQQYF TGCAGCGTTGAAGATCTCGGGAGGCAGCAGTACTTC
NA NA TRBJ2-7 TRBV7-9 CASSLDQGSYEQYF TGTGCCAGCAGCTTAGATCAGGGATCCTACGAGCAGTACTTC
few NA TRBJ2-5 TRBV18 CASSPQQDRGRETQYF TGTGCCAGCTCACCACAACAGGATAGAGGACGCGAGACCCAGTACTTC
many NA TRBJ2-5 TRBV28 CASQAQDRKYQETQYF TGTGCCTCCCAGGCTCAAGACAGAAAGTACCAAGAGACCCAGTACTTC
many TRBD1 TRBJ2-7 TRBV29-1 CSVQGIQGGFSYEQYF TGCAGCGTCCAGGGCATACAGGGGGGTTTTTCCTACGAGCAGTACTTC
few NA TRBJ1-1 TRBV5-6 CASSSGTTTEAFF TGTGCCAGCAGCAGCGGGACGACCACTGAAGCTTTCTTT
few NA TRBJ2-7 TRBV12-3/TRBV12-4 CASSFRCEQYF TGTGCCAGCAGTTTCCGCTGCGAGCAGTACTTC
NA TRBD1 TRBJ1-2 TRBV3-1 CASSQRQGASGYTF TGTGCCAGCAGCCAGAGGCAGGGGGCGAGTGGCTACACCTTC
NA NA TRBJ2-5 TRBV30 CAWNGMEETQYF TGTGCCTGGAACGGGATGGAGGAGACCCAGTACTTC
NA NA TRBJ2-2 TRBV29-1 CSVQEVAGAGELFF TGCAGCGTTCAGGAGGTAGCAGGTGCCGGGGAGCTGTTTTTT
NA NA TRBJ2-2 TRBV3-1 CASSQRAYTGELFF TGTGCCAGCAGCCAGAGGGCCTACACCGGGGAGCTGTTTTTT
many TRBD1 TRBJ1-2 TRBV28 CASRTGTGGIYGYTF TGTGCCAGCAGGACTGGGACAGGGGGGATCTATGGCTACACCTTC
NA NA TRBJ2-1 TRBV2 CASSVGATSLHEQFF TGTGCCAGCAGTGTGGGGGCCACTAGTCTCCATGAGCAGTTCTTC
NA NA TRBJ2-1 TRBV20-1 CSASGWGNEQFF TGCAGTGCTAGCGGGTGGGGAAATGAGCAGTTCTTC
NA NA TRBJ2-7 TRBV11-2 CASRNTLGVRPYEQYF TGTGCCAGCAGGAATACACTGGGCGTAAGGCCCTACGAGCAGTACTTC